This T cell receptor (beta chain) was sequenced in a study of human T cells and chemical hapten exposure. As for the study in general: Patients were given diphenylcyclopropenone on the scalp weekly across the roughly 24-week study. Patients having alopecia areata, totalis or universalis were mostly female.

Each CDR3 protein gets one entry after TCRdb re-called the RACE reads with MiXCR. The profile covers more than 250,000 distinct CDR3 sequences, with approximately 7.5% appearing a single time and roughly 1.2% taken by the ten largest. Study outcomes and limitations: TCRs exceeding a frequency of 1 in 1000 stayed unchanged under DPC sensitization. Expanded TCRs were compared with controls, and the expanded TCRs formed significantly more large CDR3 similarity clusters.

This clonotype occurred a few times. Its antigen is unidentified. Time point meaning: pre-sensitization, week 0. As to treatment: therapeutic diphenylcyclopropenone sensitization with weekly scalp DPC. Trimming took off 3 bases at V and 7 bases at J, with 13 bases between the two ends. Germline V gene lookup returns CDR1 DFQATT and CDR2 SNEGSKA (reference sequence). The CDR3 is made up of 13 amino acids. This receptor was obtained from a man aged 18 to 35 with alopecia areata. Some clones in this sample may be carry-over from other donors' samples. The chain combines TRBV20-1 with TRBJ2-1, with D perhaps matching TRBD2 (5 bases). The sample consisted of whole blood, taken in connection with sensitization to the hapten diphenylcyclopropenone (DPC). The CDR3 region is CSASPTRRNEQFF. DNA for the CDR3: TGCAGTGCTAGTCCTACGAGGAGGAATGAGCAGTTCTTC.